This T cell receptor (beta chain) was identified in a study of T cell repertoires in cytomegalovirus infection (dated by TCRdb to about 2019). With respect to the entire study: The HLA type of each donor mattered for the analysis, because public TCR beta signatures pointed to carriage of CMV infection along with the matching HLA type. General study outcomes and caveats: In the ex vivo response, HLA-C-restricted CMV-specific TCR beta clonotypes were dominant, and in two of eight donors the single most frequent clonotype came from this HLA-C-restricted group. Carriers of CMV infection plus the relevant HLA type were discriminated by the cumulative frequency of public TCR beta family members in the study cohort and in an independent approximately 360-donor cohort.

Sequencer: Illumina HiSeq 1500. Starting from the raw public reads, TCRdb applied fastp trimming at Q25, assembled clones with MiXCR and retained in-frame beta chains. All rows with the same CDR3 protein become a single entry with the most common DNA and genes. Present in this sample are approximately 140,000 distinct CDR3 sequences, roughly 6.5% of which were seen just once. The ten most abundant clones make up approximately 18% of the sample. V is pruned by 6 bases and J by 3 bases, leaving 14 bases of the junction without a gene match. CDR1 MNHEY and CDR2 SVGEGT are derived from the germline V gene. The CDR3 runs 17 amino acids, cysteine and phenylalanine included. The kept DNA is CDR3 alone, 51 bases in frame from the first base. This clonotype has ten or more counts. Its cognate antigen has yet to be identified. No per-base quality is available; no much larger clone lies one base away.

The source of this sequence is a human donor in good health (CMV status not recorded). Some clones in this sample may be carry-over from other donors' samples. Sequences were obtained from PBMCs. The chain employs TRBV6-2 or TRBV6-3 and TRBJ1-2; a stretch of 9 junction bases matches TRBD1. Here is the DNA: TGTGCCAGCAGCCCGATATCCGTCCGGACAGGGGACTATGGCTACACCTTC. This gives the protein CASSPISVRTGDYGYTF.